This T cell receptor (beta chain) was captured in a study of Graves' ophthalmopathy and Graves' hyperthyroidism. As for the study in general: Upon initial diagnosis and before any treatment, peripheral blood was collected.

RNA transcripts were the template, and TCR beta CDR3 regions were amplified from them. Second-round multiplex PCR followed a first-round RT-PCR using HTBI primers. TCRdb called the multiplex PCR reads again in MiXCR, with one record for every CDR3 protein. The repertoire has 200,000 to 250,000 distinct CDR3 sequences, 20% to 25% of them found once; the top ten carry roughly 42%. Each diagnosis was determined on the basis of clinical symptoms, serum thyroxine, TRAb, thyroid ultrasound and orbital computed tomography. This clonotype was recorded many times. Its antigen is not known. The CDR3 consists of 13 residues. V lost 6 bases to trimming and J lost 2 bases, with 10 bases between them. Study-wide points: The model forecast ophthalmopathy progression, reaching over 70% sensitivity and about 72% specificity. Blood was where most expanded thyroid clonotypes above 0.001 frequency also turned up.

The material sequenced was peripheral blood. The chain uses TRBV12-3 or TRBV12-4 and TRBJ1-1; no firm D call. This TCR was sampled from a woman aged 50 to 60 with Graves' ophthalmopathy. This CDR3 is CASSLRDNTEAFF. The CDR3 coding sequence is TGTGCCAGCAGCCTAAGGGATAACACTGAAGCTTTCTTT.